The 28 T cell receptor beta chains below come from one sample, sequenced in a study of shared clonotypes between healthy human individuals. Naive CD8 cells comprised CD45RO-negative, CCR7-positively selected cells, excluding terminally differentiated effector memory CD45RA+ cells. Here immunoSEQ multiplex PCR was the method, and the copy in TCRdb shows in-frame clones only, minus some. The sample lists under 2,000,000 clones; roughly 95% were seen once. What was sequenced was naive CD8+ T cells sorted from blood. The source is a man between 18 and 35 years old in good health.

CDR3 region: CASSAPGTGYYEQYF. CDR3 nucleotide sequence: TGCGCCAGCAGTGCACCGGGGACAGGGTACTACGAGCAGTACTTC. This chain links TRBV10-2 with TRBJ2-7, with TRBD1 matching over 9 bases. Germline CDR1 WSHSY, CDR2 SAAADI. The CDR3 is made up of 15 amino acids. The V and J ends lost 4 bases and 3 bases, in that order; junction bases with no gene match: 7.

V is TRBV7-8 and J is TRBJ2-7, with D perhaps assigned TRBD1 or TRBD2 (7 bases each). Trimming took off 5 bases at V and 3 bases at J, with 17 bases between the two ends. CDR1 and CDR2 from the germline V gene are SGHVS and FQNEAQ. CDR3 size: 15 residues. The CDR3 bases are TGTGCCAGCAGCCAGTGGGGAGGGGGCGGCTACGAGCAGTACTTC. The encoded protein is CASSQWGGGGYEQYF.

This clone was counted between two and nine times. The chain links TRBV5-6 to TRBJ1-1; TRBD1 might be the D (5 bases). Trimming stripped 2 bases from V and 10 bases from J, with 9 bases between. Germline loops: CDR1 SGHDT, CDR2 YYEEEE. The CDR3 spans 11 residues. The DNA for the CDR3 is TGTGCCAGCAGCTTCGGGGCAGGAGCTTTCTTT. It encodes CASSFGAGAFF.

V is TRBV28 and J is TRBJ1-6; D perhaps matches TRBD1 (5 bases). CDR3 length: 15 residues. Trimming shortened V by 7 bases and J by 9 bases, and 19 bases separated the two germline ends. Germline CDR1 is MDHEN and CDR2 is SYDVKM. Here the CDR3 reads CASTGGVVHGSPLHF. CDR3 DNA sequence: TGTGCCAGCACCGGGGGGGTAGTTCACGGTTCACCCCTCCACTTT.

Only one count was recorded for this clone. This chain joins TRBV27 and TRBJ1-2; 9 bases are shared with TRBD1. The trim removed 7 bases at V and 4 bases at J, leaving 16 bases unmatched. Germline CDR1 MNHEY, CDR2 SMNVEV (reference sequence). The CDR3 totals 17 residues. DNA of the CDR3: TGTGCCAGCACCCCAACCCCCTGGACAGGGGACGGCTATGGCTACACCTTC. It is translated as CASTPTPWTGDGYGYTF.

This sequence joins TRBV29-1 and TRBJ1-1, with no clear D. CDR1 is SQVTM and CDR2 is ANQGSEA in the germline V gene. CDR3 length: 14 residues. The V and J ends lost 1 base and 4 bases respectively, with 13 bases between them. The CDR3 DNA reads TGCAGCGTTGAAGGGGAGAAGGTGATCACTGAAGCTTTCTTT. This sequence encodes CSVEGEKVITEAFF.

The J gene is TRBJ2-7, the V gene TRBV6-1; D is perhaps TRBD1 (5 bases). Germline V CDR1 and CDR2: MNHNS, SASEGT. V was pared by 2 bases and J by 7 bases, with 18 bases between. This CDR3 has 15 amino acids. The CDR3 nucleotides are TGTGCCAGCAGTGAACACCGGCAGGGTCCTGGGGAGCAGTACTTC. Its translation: CASSEHRQGPGEQYF.

This chain connects TRBV5-1 to TRBJ1-3; no firm D call. Trimming stripped 0 bases from V and 0 bases from J, with 10 bases between. The CDR3 contains 16 residues. Germline CDR1 reads SGHRS; CDR2 reads YFSETQ. Here the CDR3 DNA reads TGCGCCAGCAGCTTGGAGGAGGGAGACTCTGGAAACACCATATATTTT. Its protein is CASSLEEGDSGNTIYF.

The chain has TRBV13 and TRBJ2-7, with TRBD1 identical over 8 bases. V lost 5 bases, J lost 1 base, and 7 bases stayed unmatched. The CDR3 loop spans 15 amino acids. The V gene's germline CDR1 is PRHDT and CDR2 FYEKMQ (reference sequence). CDR3 DNA sequence: TGTGCCAGCAGCAGCTGGACAGGGAAATCCTACGAGCAGTACTTC. Its translation is CASSSWTGKSYEQYF. The full variable domain, completed using reference TRBV13 and TRBJ2-7, is AAGVIQSPRHLIKEKRETATLKCYPIPRHDTVYWYQQGPGQDPQFLISFYEKMQSDKGSIPDRFSAQQFSDYHSELNMSSLELGDSALYFCASSSWTGKSYEQYFGPGTRLTVT.

The V gene is TRBV9, the J gene TRBJ2-2, with TRBD2 identical over 11 bases. V lost 3 bases and J lost 6; bases outside the gene matches: 4. The CDR3 has 15 amino acids. The V gene's germline CDR1 is SGDLS and CDR2 YYNGEE. The CDR3: CASSASSGRPGELFF. The CDR3 nucleotides read TGTGCCAGCAGCGCTTCTAGCGGGAGGCCCGGGGAGCTGTTTTTT.

The V and J genes are TRBV2 and TRBJ2-1; TRBD2 is a possible D gene (7 bases). CDR3 length: 13 amino acids. Germline V lookup: CDR1 SNHLY, CDR2 FYNNEI. V lost 10 bases, J lost 0 bases, and 10 bases lay in between. The CDR3 DNA sequence: TGTGCCACCGGGGGGCGCTCCTACAATGAGCAGTTCTTC. This encodes CATGGRSYNEQFF.

Concerning this clone itself: This sample also contains other DNA sequences that code for the same CDR3. This rearrangement joins TRBV19 to TRBJ2-2; D call uncertain. The germline CDR1 and CDR2 sequences are LNHDA and SQIVND (reference sequence). The V end lost 3 bases, the J end lost 3 bases, and 8 bases lay between the germline ends. CDR3 length: 14 amino acids. The CDR3 spells CASSILGYTGELFF. As DNA, the CDR3 is TGTGCCAGTAGTATTTTGGGGTACACCGGGGAGCTGTTTTTT. Using reference TRBV19 and TRBJ2-2 for the parts outside the CDR3, the full variable domain is DGGITQSPKYLFRKEGQNVTLSCEQNLNHDAMYWYRQDPGQGLRLIYYSQIVNDFQKGDIAEGYSVSREKKESFPLTVTSAQKNPTAFYLCASSILGYTGELFFGEGSRLTVL.

The chain carries TRBV27 and TRBJ2-7; TRBD1 might be the D (6 bases). With 4 bases removed from V and 3 bases from J, the gap between germline ends came to 10 bases. This CDR3 region has 13 residues. The V gene's germline CDR1 is MNHEY and CDR2 SMNVEV (reference sequence). In DNA form, the CDR3 reads TGTGCCAGCAGTTCGGGACAACTCTACGAGCAGTACTTC. It is translated as CASSSGQLYEQYF.

The chain couples TRBV28 to TRBJ2-2; a weak D match, TRBD1 (6 bases). CDR3 length equals 15 residues. Trimming removed 5 bases at V and 4 bases at J, with 14 bases between. Per germline, CDR1 MDHEN and CDR2 SYDVKM. CDR3 protein: CASSEPGHSTGELFF. The CDR3 nucleotides are TGTGCCAGCAGTGAACCGGGACACTCCACCGGGGAGCTGTTTTTT.

Remarks on this clone: Other DNA sequences in this sample translate to the same CDR3. V gene TRBV13 combines with J gene TRBJ1-1; 9 nucleotides line up with TRBD1. Germline loops: CDR1 PRHDT, CDR2 FYEKMQ (reference sequence). The CDR3 runs 15 residues. Unmatched junction bases numbered 5, after V lost 5 bases and J lost 1 base. Here the CDR3 DNA reads TGTGCCAGCAGCCCTTGGGGACAGGGGAACACTGAAGCTTTCTTT. This codes for CASSPWGQGNTEAFF.

The V call is TRBV19, the J call TRBJ2-1; D is perhaps TRBD1 or TRBD2 (6 bases each). This CDR3 contains 15 residues. V was clipped by 8 bases and J by 3 bases, with 17 bases between them. Germline CDR1 reads LNHDA; CDR2 reads SQIVND (reference sequence). The CDR3 nucleotides are TGTGCCAGTGGGGGGCCCGGACAGTACTACAATGAGCAGTTCTTC. Protein: CASGGPGQYYNEQFF.

The CDR3 sequence is CASSLAQGLAANYEQYF. The DNA for the CDR3 is TGTGCCAGCAGCTTAGCCCAGGGACTAGCGGCGAACTACGAGCAGTACTTC. The rearrangement uses TRBV7-9 and TRBJ2-7, with TRBD2 identical over 11 bases. Germline lookup yields CDR1 SEHNR and CDR2 FQNEAQ (reference sequence). CDR3 length: 17 amino acids. The junction had 7 bases not matched to a gene; V was cut back by 0 bases and J by 3 bases.

The V and J genes are TRBV7-8 and TRBJ1-3; unclear D gene. Germline lookup yields CDR1 SGHVS and CDR2 FQNEAQ. This CDR3 region has 16 residues. The germline V and J ends were trimmed by 1 base and 0 bases, with 10 bases remaining between them. CDR3 residues: CASSLDARSSGNTIYF. In DNA, the CDR3 is TGTGCCAGCAGCTTAGATGCCAGGTCCTCTGGAAACACCATATATTTT.

This clone appeared a single time. The rearrangement uses TRBV29-1 and TRBJ1-1; tentatively, D is TRBD1 (5 bases). The CDR3 sequence is 13 residues long. Trimming stripped 4 bases from V and 1 base from J, with 10 bases between. Germline assignment: CDR1 SQVTM and CDR2 ANQGSEA. CDR3 residues: CSVGGGPNTEAFF. CDR3 sequence (DNA): TGCAGCGTTGGCGGGGGACCGAACACTGAAGCTTTCTTT.

V and J are TRBV10-1 and TRBJ2-2; 9 bases line up with TRBD2. V trimming: 9 bases; J trimming: 6 bases; junction bases outside the gene matches: 14. Germline CDR1 and CDR2: WNHNN and SYGVQD (reference sequence). This CDR3 has 16 amino acids. Written as DNA, the CDR3 is TGCGCCAGTGGTCGGGGAGCGGGGGGTCCATCCGGGGAGCTGTTTTTT. This translates into CASGRGAGGPSGELFF.

The rearrangement joins TRBV6-1 to TRBJ2-1, with D maybe TRBD2 (6 bases). Between the trimmed V and J ends, which lost 5 bases and 7 bases, there was a span of 15 bases. Germline V gene data show CDR1 as MNHNS and CDR2 as SASEGT. The CDR3 totals 14 residues. For the CDR3, the DNA is TGTGCCAGCAGTCTCTCGGGAGTCGAGAATGAGCAGTTCTTC. Its protein is CASSLSGVENEQFF.

The V call is TRBV29-1, the J call TRBJ2-5, with D perhaps matching TRBD1 (6 bases). The J call may be faulty, since TRBJ2-7 better matches the DNA end. Germline assignment: CDR1 SQVTM and CDR2 ANQGSEA. This CDR3 spans 12 amino acids. This CDR3 reads CSVRDNSYEQYF. The CDR3 DNA follows: TGCAGCGTTCGGGACAACTCCTACGAGCAGTACTTC.

The chain uses TRBV5-1 and TRBJ1-4, with D perhaps matching TRBD1 (6 bases). Germline V lookup: CDR1 SGHRS, CDR2 YFSETQ. This CDR3 has 16 residues. Trimming took 2 bases from V and 0 from J, leaving 11 bases between them. CDR3 nucleotides: TGCGCCAGCAGCTTTACAGGGAGCGCAACTAATGAAAAACTGTTTTTT. Its protein is CASSFTGSATNEKLFF. The full variable domain, its missing parts supplied by reference TRBV5-1 and TRBJ1-4, is KAGVTQTPRYLIKTRGQQVTLSCSPISGHRSVSWYQQTPGQGLQFLFEYFSETQRNKGNFPGRFSGRQFSNSRSEMNVSTLELGDSALYLCASSFTGSATNEKLFFGSGTQLSVL.

The chain has TRBV4-1 and TRBJ2-5, with 11 bases lining up with TRBD2. Germline V gives CDR1 MGHRA, CDR2 YSYEKL. Trimming at V came to 1 base and at J to 4 bases, leaving 11 bases not matched to a gene. CDR3 length equals 18 residues. Here the CDR3 reads CASSQAVSGGGTGETQYF. CDR3 in DNA: TGCGCCAGCAGCCAAGCCGTTAGCGGGGGGGGAACAGGAGAGACCCAGTACTTC.

Note on this clone: This sample includes further DNA sequences coding for the same CDR3. V and J are TRBV10-1 and TRBJ2-1; TRBD2 matches at 7 bases. The CDR3 loop spans 15 amino acids. The V segment lost 4 bases and the J segment 0 bases; nucleotides outside the gene matches: 3. Per germline, CDR1 WNHNN and CDR2 SYGVQD (reference sequence). The CDR3 DNA reads TGCGCCAGCAGTGTGGCGGGAGCCTCCTACAATGAGCAGTTCTTC. It is translated as CASSVAGASYNEQFF.

Turning to this clone: Other DNA sequences in the same sample also yield this CDR3. The rearrangement joins TRBV13 to TRBJ1-1; D not certain. The CDR3 contains 13 residues. Germline loops: CDR1 PRHDT, CDR2 FYEKMQ (reference sequence). Trimming took off 5 bases at V and 0 bases at J, with 7 bases between the two ends. CDR3 protein: CASSPTVNTEAFF. The CDR3 DNA is TGTGCCAGCAGCCCTACGGTGAACACTGAAGCTTTCTTT.

The chain uses TRBV2 and TRBJ2-7, with 11 positions matching TRBD1. V gave up 10 bases and J gave up 3 bases; unmatched junction bases: 5. Germline-derived CDR1 and CDR2 are SNHLY and FYNNEI. CDR3 size: 13 residues. DNA of the CDR3: TGTGCCATTGCGGGACAGGGGGACTACGAGCAGTACTTC. It encodes CAIAGQGDYEQYF.

J is TRBJ1-1 and V is TRBV4-1; D is possibly TRBD1 (6 bases). Trimming removed 1 base from V and 5 bases from J, with 14 bases in between. There are 15 residues in the CDR3. The germline CDR1 and CDR2 sequences are MGHRA and YSYEKL. The CDR3 region is CASSQGIGGMTEAFF. The CDR3 nucleotides are TGCGCCAGCAGCCAAGGGATAGGGGGTATGACTGAAGCTTTCTTT.